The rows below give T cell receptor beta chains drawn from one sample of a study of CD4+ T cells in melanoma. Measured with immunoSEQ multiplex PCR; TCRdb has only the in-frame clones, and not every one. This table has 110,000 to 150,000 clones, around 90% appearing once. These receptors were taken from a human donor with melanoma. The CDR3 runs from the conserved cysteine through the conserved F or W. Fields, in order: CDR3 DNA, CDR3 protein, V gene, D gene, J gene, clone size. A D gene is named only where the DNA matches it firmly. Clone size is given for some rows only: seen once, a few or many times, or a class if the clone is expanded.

cdr3_nt: TGCGCCAGCGCGAGGGGCGAGCAGTACTTC
cdr3_aa: CASARGEQYF
v_call: TRBV10-2
d_call: NA
j_call: TRBJ2-7
clone_size: NA

cdr3_nt: TGTGCCTGGAGTGTAACAGTTAATCAGCCCCAGCATTTT
cdr3_aa: CAWSVTVNQPQHF
v_call: TRBV30
d_call: NA
j_call: TRBJ1-5
clone_size: NA

cdr3_nt: TGCGCCAGCAGCCAACCTCTCCGGGACAGGGGGATGAACGAGCAGTACTTC
cdr3_aa: CASSQPLRDRGMNEQYF
v_call: TRBV4-1
d_call: TRBD1
j_call: TRBJ2-7
clone_size: NA

cdr3_nt: TGCGCCAGCGATCGACTAGTAATGGACACCGGGGAGCTGTTTTTT
cdr3_aa: CASDRLVMDTGELFF
v_call: TRBV10-1
d_call: NA
j_call: TRBJ2-2
clone_size: NA

cdr3_nt: TGTGCCAGCAGCTTAGCGCTGGGGGTCACAGATACGCAGTATTTT
cdr3_aa: CASSLALGVTDTQYF
v_call: TRBV7-9
d_call: NA
j_call: TRBJ2-3
clone_size: NA

cdr3_nt: TGTGCCACTCAATATTTAGGGGAGGATCAGCCCCAGCATTTT
cdr3_aa: CATQYLGEDQPQHF
v_call: TRBV5-8
d_call: NA
j_call: TRBJ1-5
clone_size: NA

cdr3_nt: TGTGCCAGCAGCGTGGGGGGCCTCTCCGGGGAGCTGTTTTTT
cdr3_aa: CASSVGGLSGELFF
v_call: TRBV9
d_call: NA
j_call: TRBJ2-2
clone_size: NA

cdr3_nt: TGTGCCAGCAGTGAAGCGGCCGGGACAGACAAGAATGAGCAGTTCTTC
cdr3_aa: CASSEAAGTDKNEQFF
v_call: TRBV2
d_call: TRBD1
j_call: TRBJ2-1
clone_size: NA

cdr3_nt: TGTGCCAGCAGTGAAGCGCGGCCCGGGGAGCAGTACTTC
cdr3_aa: CASSEARPGEQYF
v_call: TRBV6-1
d_call: NA
j_call: TRBJ2-7
clone_size: NA

cdr3_nt: TGCGCCAGCAGCTTGGTACTAGCGGGGGGGTTTGAGACCCAGTACTTC
cdr3_aa: CASSLVLAGGFETQYF
v_call: TRBV5-1
d_call: TRBD2
j_call: TRBJ2-5
clone_size: NA

cdr3_nt: TGCGCCAGCACCGGACTAGCGGTTGGGGAGGATGAGCAGTTCTTC
cdr3_aa: CASTGLAVGEDEQFF
v_call: TRBV10-2
d_call: TRBD2
j_call: TRBJ2-1
clone_size: NA

cdr3_nt: TGTGCCAGCAGCTTTGGCACCACGGTTCGGGAGACCCAGTACTTC
cdr3_aa: CASSFGTTVRETQYF
v_call: TRBV7-2
d_call: NA
j_call: TRBJ2-5
clone_size: NA

cdr3_nt: TGTGCCAGCAGTTACTCACGGGGGACTGAAGCTTTCTTT
cdr3_aa: CASSYSRGTEAFF
v_call: TRBV6-5
d_call: NA
j_call: TRBJ1-1
clone_size: NA

cdr3_nt: TGTGCCAGCAGTTTCCTGACTGAAGCTTTCTTT
cdr3_aa: CASSFLTEAFF
v_call: TRBV6-1
d_call: NA
j_call: TRBJ1-1
clone_size: NA

cdr3_nt: TGTGCCAGCAGCGGCGGACTAGCGGGCTTTCTCGATACGCAGTATTTT
cdr3_aa: CASSGGLAGFLDTQYF
v_call: TRBV9
d_call: TRBD2
j_call: TRBJ2-3
clone_size: few

cdr3_nt: TGTGCCAGCAGCTTAGCAGGGGATAGAAGTCGCTACACCTTC
cdr3_aa: CASSLAGDRSRYTF
v_call: TRBV11-2
d_call: NA
j_call: TRBJ1-2
clone_size: NA

cdr3_nt: TGTGCCAGTACCCCTCGAGGGGGCTCGAACACCGGGGAGCTGTTTTTT
cdr3_aa: CASTPRGGSNTGELFF
v_call: TRBV19
d_call: TRBD1
j_call: TRBJ2-2
clone_size: NA

cdr3_nt: TGTGCCAGCTTGGGGCTAGCGGGGACCGGGGAGCTGTTTTTT
cdr3_aa: CASLGLAGTGELFF
v_call: TRBV6-1
d_call: TRBD2
j_call: TRBJ2-2
clone_size: NA

cdr3_nt: TGTGCCAGCACGTTGGAGGAGACCCAGTACTTC
cdr3_aa: CASTLEETQYF
v_call: TRBV2
d_call: NA
j_call: TRBJ2-5
clone_size: NA

cdr3_nt: TGTGCCAGCAGCGGGGGTCTAGCGGGGGGACGGTCTAGCACAGATACGCAGTATTTT
cdr3_aa: CASSGGLAGGRSSTDTQYF
v_call: TRBV9
d_call: TRBD2
j_call: TRBJ2-3
clone_size: once

cdr3_nt: TGTGCCAGCAGCTTATTGGGGCGGACAGACTATGGCTACACCTTC
cdr3_aa: CASSLLGRTDYGYTF
v_call: TRBV7-3
d_call: NA
j_call: TRBJ1-2
clone_size: NA

cdr3_nt: TGTGCCAGCACTCTGGGGACAGATAATTCACCCCTCCACTTT
cdr3_aa: CASTLGTDNSPLHF
v_call: TRBV5-4
d_call: TRBD1
j_call: TRBJ1-6
clone_size: NA

cdr3_nt: TGTGCCAGCAGCTTAGCCGGGAAGCAGTACTTC
cdr3_aa: CASSLAGKQYF
v_call: TRBV7-9
d_call: NA
j_call: TRBJ2-7
clone_size: once

cdr3_nt: TGTGCCAGCAGCGCCGGACAGCTTCCGGGTGAGCAGTTCTTC
cdr3_aa: CASSAGQLPGEQFF
v_call: TRBV7-3
d_call: NA
j_call: TRBJ2-1
clone_size: NA

cdr3_nt: TGTGCCAGCAGTTACTCGTTACTGGCGGGAGAGACCCAGTACTTC
cdr3_aa: CASSYSLLAGETQYF
v_call: TRBV6-5
d_call: NA
j_call: TRBJ2-5
clone_size: NA

cdr3_nt: TGTGCCAGCAGCTTCCCTAATCTGAAGACCCAGTACTTC
cdr3_aa: CASSFPNLKTQYF
v_call: TRBV7-2
d_call: NA
j_call: TRBJ2-5
clone_size: NA

cdr3_nt: TGTGCCAGAGCCCGTCGCCGGGGCTATGGCTACACCTTC
cdr3_aa: CARARRRGYGYTF
v_call: TRBV9
d_call: NA
j_call: TRBJ1-2
clone_size: NA

cdr3_nt: TGTGCCAGCAGCCTCGGGGGGGACCTTTTAAGCTCCTACGAGCAGTACTTC
cdr3_aa: CASSLGGDLLSSYEQYF
v_call: TRBV11-1
d_call: TRBD2
j_call: TRBJ2-7
clone_size: NA

cdr3_nt: TGCAGTGCTGCCGCCGCTCGCGAGCAGTACTTC
cdr3_aa: CSAAAAREQYF
v_call: TRBV20-1
d_call: NA
j_call: TRBJ2-7
clone_size: NA

cdr3_nt: TGTGCCAGCGCGGGACAGGAGTACAATGAGCAGTTCTTC
cdr3_aa: CASAGQEYNEQFF
v_call: TRBV2
d_call: TRBD1
j_call: TRBJ2-1
clone_size: NA

cdr3_nt: TGTGCCAGCAGCTGGGAGCGGGGAGGGTACCAAGAGACCCAGTACTTC
cdr3_aa: CASSWERGGYQETQYF
v_call: TRBV5-4
d_call: TRBD2
j_call: TRBJ2-5
clone_size: NA

cdr3_nt: TGTGCCAGCTCACCACCGTTGGGACAGGGGGCGCAAGAGCAGTACTTC
cdr3_aa: CASSPPLGQGAQEQYF
v_call: TRBV18
d_call: TRBD1
j_call: TRBJ2-7
clone_size: NA

cdr3_nt: TGCGCCAGCAGCCAAGGGGTAGCGGGGGCCTACTACGAGCAGTACTTC
cdr3_aa: CASSQGVAGAYYEQYF
v_call: TRBV4-1
d_call: TRBD2
j_call: TRBJ2-7
clone_size: NA

cdr3_nt: TGTGCCAGCAACCGGGCCGACGTGGGCTACACCTTC
cdr3_aa: CASNRADVGYTF
v_call: TRBV6-5
d_call: NA
j_call: TRBJ1-2
clone_size: once

cdr3_nt: TGCAGCGTCGCGGGACAGGGGACCTACACCTTC
cdr3_aa: CSVAGQGTYTF
v_call: TRBV29-1
d_call: TRBD1
j_call: TRBJ1-2
clone_size: NA

cdr3_nt: TGTGCCTGGAGTCCCGGGACAGCTCTCAATGAGCAGTTCTTC
cdr3_aa: CAWSPGTALNEQFF
v_call: TRBV30
d_call: TRBD1
j_call: TRBJ2-1
clone_size: NA

cdr3_nt: TGCGCCAGCAGCTTGGTAGTGCCCTACGAGCAGTACTTC
cdr3_aa: CASSLVVPYEQYF
v_call: TRBV5-1
d_call: NA
j_call: TRBJ2-7
clone_size: NA

cdr3_nt: TGTGCCAGCAGCGTAGGATGGGACAGGGGCTTATATGGCTACACCTTC
cdr3_aa: CASSVGWDRGLYGYTF
v_call: TRBV9
d_call: TRBD1
j_call: TRBJ1-2
clone_size: NA

cdr3_nt: TGCAGCGTTTCGACAGGGGGTTCGAGAAATGAGCAGTTCTTC
cdr3_aa: CSVSTGGSRNEQFF
v_call: TRBV29-1
d_call: TRBD1
j_call: TRBJ2-1
clone_size: NA

cdr3_nt: TGTGCCAGCAGCTTGGGTCAGGTGAACCTCTATGGCTACACCTTC
cdr3_aa: CASSLGQVNLYGYTF
v_call: TRBV5-4
d_call: NA
j_call: TRBJ1-2
clone_size: NA

cdr3_nt: TGTGCCAGCAGCTTAGGACAGCCTGGGGAGACCCAGTACTTC
cdr3_aa: CASSLGQPGETQYF
v_call: TRBV13
d_call: NA
j_call: TRBJ2-5
clone_size: NA

cdr3_nt: TGTGCCACCAGCAGATACCCGACCCGGGACAGCGAGAACTATGGCTACACCTTC
cdr3_aa: CATSRYPTRDSENYGYTF
v_call: TRBV15
d_call: TRBD1
j_call: TRBJ1-2
clone_size: NA

cdr3_nt: TGTGCCAGCAGTTACGTGGGGGGGGATGAAAAACTGTTTTTT
cdr3_aa: CASSYVGGDEKLFF
v_call: TRBV6-5
d_call: NA
j_call: TRBJ1-4
clone_size: NA

cdr3_nt: TGTGCCAGCAGTTACTTCCCGGGGGGGGTGAACTATGGCTACACCTTC
cdr3_aa: CASSYFPGGVNYGYTF
v_call: TRBV6-5
d_call: NA
j_call: TRBJ1-2
clone_size: NA

cdr3_nt: TGTGCCAGCAGTACCCGGGACAGGGGATACAATGAGCAGTTCTTC
cdr3_aa: CASSTRDRGYNEQFF
v_call: TRBV2
d_call: TRBD1
j_call: TRBJ2-1
clone_size: NA

cdr3_nt: TGTGCCAGTAGTACCCAAATTTTCCCAGATCCGGATTCACCCCTCCACTTT
cdr3_aa: CASSTQIFPDPDSPLHF
v_call: TRBV19
d_call: NA
j_call: TRBJ1-6
clone_size: NA

cdr3_nt: TGTGCCAGCAGCTTTGGTAGCAGAACAGATACGCAGTATTTT
cdr3_aa: CASSFGSRTDTQYF
v_call: TRBV11-3
d_call: NA
j_call: TRBJ2-3
clone_size: NA

cdr3_nt: TGTGCCAGCAGTGAAAGAGGTCAGGCCCCCTACAATGAGCAGTTCTTC
cdr3_aa: CASSERGQAPYNEQFF
v_call: TRBV6-1
d_call: NA
j_call: TRBJ2-1
clone_size: NA

cdr3_nt: TGTGCCAGCAGCGGCGAGGATCAGCCCCAGCATTTT
cdr3_aa: CASSGEDQPQHF
v_call: TRBV6-1
d_call: NA
j_call: TRBJ1-5
clone_size: NA

cdr3_nt: TGTGCCAGTAGGGGACAGGCCGGTAAAACCGGGGAGCTGTTTTTT
cdr3_aa: CASRGQAGKTGELFF
v_call: TRBV19
d_call: TRBD1
j_call: TRBJ2-2
clone_size: NA

cdr3_nt: TGCGCCAGCAGCTTGGTGCCTCGGGGTTCTAGCGGGGTTCGCTTCTCTGGGGCCAACGTCCTGACTTTC
cdr3_aa: CASSLVPRGSSGVRFSGANVLTF
v_call: TRBV5-1
d_call: TRBD2
j_call: TRBJ2-6
clone_size: NA

cdr3_nt: TGTGCCAGAAGCCGAACTCCGACAGGCGCGTTATACAATGAGCAGTTCTTC
cdr3_aa: CARSRTPTGALYNEQFF
v_call: TRBV5-3
d_call: NA
j_call: TRBJ2-1
clone_size: NA

cdr3_nt: TGTGCCAGCTCACCAGGACAACTCAATCAGCCCCAGCATTTT
cdr3_aa: CASSPGQLNQPQHF
v_call: TRBV18
d_call: NA
j_call: TRBJ1-5
clone_size: NA

cdr3_nt: TGCAGCGTTGATCCAAGCAATCAGCCCCAGCATTTT
cdr3_aa: CSVDPSNQPQHF
v_call: TRBV29-1
d_call: NA
j_call: TRBJ1-5
clone_size: once

cdr3_nt: TGTGCCAGCAGCGTAGCTCACGGGACAGGGGGCCATGAGCAGTTCTTC
cdr3_aa: CASSVAHGTGGHEQFF
v_call: TRBV9
d_call: TRBD1
j_call: TRBJ2-1
clone_size: NA